Below are 16 T cell receptor beta chains sequenced from a single sample in a study of OX40 agonist ivuxolimab in advanced cancers. Using immunoSEQ multiplex PCR, the repertoire was profiled, and TCRdb retains in-frame clones only, with some absent. The top ten clones hold about 0.37% of a sample with around 68,000 clones, 80% to 90% of them seen once. The sequencing here drew on CD4+ or CD8+ T cells sorted from blood, taken in a trial of the OX40 agonist ivuxolimab. The receptor set was obtained from an adult with an advanced solid tumor such as melanoma, head and neck, liver or kidney cancer.

CDR3 sequence reads: CAISGQGSGANVLTF. CDR3 in DNA: TGTGCCATCAGCGGACAGGGCTCCGGGGCCAACGTCCTGACTTTC. This chain uses TRBV10-3 with TRBJ2-6; TRBD1 aligns across 8 bases. Germline values: CDR1 ENHRY, CDR2 SYGVKD. The length of the CDR3 is 15 residues. V trimming: 6 bases; J trimming: 4 bases; junction bases outside the gene matches: 5.

DNA of the CDR3: TGTGCCAGTAGTGATCGGACTATGAACACTGAAGCTTTCTTT. Amino acids: CASSDRTMNTEAFF. The rearrangement uses TRBV19 and TRBJ1-1; D not resolved. The CDR3 has 14 amino acids. Between the trimmed V and J ends, which lost 5 bases and 0 bases, there was a span of 10 bases. From germline, CDR1 is LNHDA and CDR2 SQIVND (reference sequence). Based on the CDR3 plus reference TRBV19 and TRBJ1-1, the full variable domain is DGGITQSPKYLFRKEGQNVTLSCEQNLNHDAMYWYRQDPGQGLRLIYYSQIVNDFQKGDIAEGYSVSREKKESFPLTVTSAQKNPTAFYLCASSDRTMNTEAFFGQGTRLTVV.

Only one count was recorded for this clone. V usage is TRBV19 and J usage is TRBJ1-1; possible D gene TRBD1, 5 bases. CDR1 and CDR2 from the germline V gene are LNHDA and SQIVND (reference sequence). Trimming cost V 3 bases and J 5 bases, with 19 bases left between them. The CDR3 length is 16 residues. In DNA, the CDR3 is TGTGCCAGTAGTATTATGAGAAGGGCAGGGCCTACTGAAGCTTTCTTT. It yields the protein CASSIMRRAGPTEAFF.

This clone was picked up one time. The V gene is TRBV5-4, the J gene TRBJ2-7, with a tentative D call TRBD1 (6 bases). Germline V gene sequence: CDR1 SGHNT, CDR2 YYREEE (reference sequence). V lost 0 bases and J 1 base, leaving 8 bases between the germline ends. This CDR3 has 14 residues. The CDR3 is CASSLAGASYEQYF. The CDR3 coding sequence is TGTGCCAGCAGCTTGGCAGGGGCGTCCTACGAGCAGTACTTC.

J is TRBJ2-4 and V is TRBV4-2, with TRBD2 matching 8 bases. The CDR3 runs to 13 residues. Germline CDR1 and CDR2: LGHNA and YNFKEQ. V was clipped by 0 bases and J by 14 bases; unmatched bases: 6. CDR3 sequence: CASSQDAQRGKYF. The DNA of the CDR3 is TGTGCCAGCAGCCAAGATGCCCAGCGGGGGAAGTACTTC.

The chain uses TRBV7-8 and TRBJ2-5; a weak D match, TRBD1 (6 bases). The CDR3 is 13 residues long. V was pared by 5 bases and J by 4 bases, with 11 bases between. Germline CDR1 and CDR2: SGHVS and FQNEAQ. For the CDR3, the DNA is TGTGCCAGCAGCCTTCACAGGGTAGAGACCCAGTACTTC. It specifies CASSLHRVETQYF.

V gene TRBV5-8 combines with J gene TRBJ1-1, with a tentative D call TRBD1 (5 bases). CDR1 SGHTS and CDR2 YDEGEE come from the germline V gene. Deletions cut 3 bases from V and 0 bases from J, with 12 bases between. The CDR3 is made up of 15 amino acids. CDR3 protein: CASSWGDGLNTEAFF. CDR3 coding DNA: TGTGCCAGCAGCTGGGGGGACGGCTTGAACACTGAAGCTTTCTTT.

This chain joins TRBV19 and TRBJ2-3; TRBD2 agrees at 9 bases. Losses at the gene ends were 0 bases for V and 4 bases for J; bases not matched to a gene: 5. The CDR3 totals 16 residues. Germline V lookup: CDR1 LNHDA, CDR2 SQIVND (reference sequence). The chain's CDR3 is CASSIDRAGGSDTQYF. The CDR3 DNA sequence: TGTGCCAGTAGTATAGATCGAGCGGGGGGATCAGATACGCAGTATTTT.

The chain combines TRBV7-9 with TRBJ1-3, with D uncertain. Germline V gives CDR1 SEHNR, CDR2 FQNEAQ (reference sequence). The CDR3 has 15 amino acids. V lost 1 base and J lost 0, with 7 bases in between. CDR3 DNA: TGTGCCAGCAGCTTAGGTCAAACCTCTGGAAACACCATATATTTT. It codes for CASSLGQTSGNTIYF.

For this clone: One end of the junction does not line up with germline, which may come from a read error. The chain combines TRBV6-5 with TRBJ1-2; D is unclear. This CDR3 contains 9 residues. From germline, CDR1 is MNHEY and CDR2 SVGAGI. CDR3 sequence (DNA): TGTGCCAGCGGAAACGGCCCGCCCTTC. Protein sequence: CASGNGPPF.

The chain has TRBV4-2 and TRBJ2-3; TRBD1 agrees at 8 bases. Germline loops: CDR1 LGHNA, CDR2 YNFKEQ. CDR3 length: 14 residues. V lost 6 bases to trimming and J lost 5 bases; unmatched junction nucleotides: 7. In DNA form, the CDR3 reads TGTGCCAGCAGAGCCGGACAGGGCGGAGATACGCAGTATTTT. Its translation is CASRAGQGGDTQYF.

The chain combines TRBV6-1 with TRBJ1-5, with TRBD1 matching over 7 bases. This CDR3 is 14 amino acids long. Germline trimming cut 4 bases from V and 9 bases from J; bases unmatched to any gene: 9. Germline V gene data show CDR1 as MNHNS and CDR2 as SASEGT. The CDR3 here is CASSGRQGRMPQHF. The DNA for the CDR3 is TGTGCCAGCAGTGGCCGACAGGGACGGATGCCCCAGCATTTT.

The chain links TRBV2 to TRBJ1-5, with D perhaps TRBD1 (5 bases). This CDR3 spans 17 amino acids. Germline CDR1 and CDR2: SNHLY and FYNNEI. V was pared by 2 bases and J by 5 bases, with 19 bases between. The CDR3 is CASSEPQGVFGDQPQHF. As DNA, the CDR3 is TGTGCCAGCAGTGAACCCCAGGGTGTGTTTGGAGATCAGCCCCAGCATTTT.

The rearrangement joins TRBV5-6 to TRBJ1-5; perhaps TRBD1 as D (5 bases). The V end was cut by 4 bases, the J end by 3 bases, with 11 bases between. Germline CDR1 reads SGHDT; CDR2 reads YYEEEE. This CDR3 has 14 residues. The CDR3 is CASSTGRFNQPQHF. CDR3 nucleotide sequence: TGTGCCAGCAGCACGGGACGGTTCAATCAGCCCCAGCATTTT. Filled out from reference TRBV5-6 and TRBJ1-5, the complete variable domain reads DAGVTQSPTHLIKTRGQQVTLRCSPKSGHDTVSWYQQALGQGPQFIFQYYEEEERQRGNFPDRFSGHQFPNYSSELNVNALLLGDSALYLCASSTGRFNQPQHFGDGTRLSIL.

The chain links TRBV7-2 to TRBJ2-3; D call uncertain. The CDR3 has 14 residues. The V and J ends lost 0 bases and 2 bases respectively, with 6 bases between them. The germline CDR1 and CDR2 sequences are SGHTA and FQGNSA. The CDR3 DNA follows: TGTGCCAGCAGCTTAGCTAGTAACACAGATACGCAGTATTTT. Its translation is CASSLASNTDTQYF.

V usage is TRBV5-5 and J usage is TRBJ1-5; possible D gene TRBD1, 6 bases. This CDR3 has 15 residues. The ends were cut back, 2 bases at V and 1 base at J, with 10 bases in the middle. Germline CDR1 reads SGHKS; CDR2 reads YYEKEE (reference sequence). The CDR3 bases are TGTGCCAGCAGCTTTCGAGGGGGGAGCAATCAGCCCCAGCATTTT. Protein sequence: CASSFRGGSNQPQHF.